This entry describes one TCR beta chain. This specimen comes from a study of patients and donors after allogeneic stem cell transplantation. TCRdb analysed the RT-PCR reads with MiXCR anew, one entry per CDR3 protein. The sample yields hundreds of thousands of distinct CDR3 sequences, 16% seen once. Germline CDR1 MNHNS, CDR2 SASEGT. Deletions cut 7 bases from V and 4 bases from J, with 13 bases between. This CDR3 has 13 residues. The clonotype originates from a human donor who was either an allogeneic HSCT recipient or a stem cell or donor lymphocyte infusion donor (not recorded which). It is not recorded whose cells these are; they may come from a transplant donor. The rearrangement links TRBV6-1 to TRBJ1-1; the D gene is possibly TRBD1 (6 bases). Sequencing was done on a sample of blood, either unsorted or a sorted T cell fraction (not recorded which). This CDR3 reads CASTADRFTEAFF. CDR3 bases: TGTGCCAGCACTGCGGACAGATTCACTGAAGCTTTCTTT.